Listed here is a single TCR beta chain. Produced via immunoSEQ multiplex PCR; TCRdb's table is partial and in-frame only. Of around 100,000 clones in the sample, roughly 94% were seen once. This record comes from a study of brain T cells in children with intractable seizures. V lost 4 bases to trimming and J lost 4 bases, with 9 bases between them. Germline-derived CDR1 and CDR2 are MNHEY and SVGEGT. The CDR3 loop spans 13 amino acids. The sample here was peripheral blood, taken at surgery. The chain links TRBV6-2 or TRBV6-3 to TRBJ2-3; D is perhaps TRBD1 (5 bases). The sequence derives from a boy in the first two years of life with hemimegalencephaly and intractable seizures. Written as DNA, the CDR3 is TGTGCCAGCAGTTCGTCCAGGGCAGATACGCAGTATTTT. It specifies CASSSSRADTQYF.